The 21 T cell receptor beta chains below all came from one sample that was sequenced in a study of human T cells and chemical hapten exposure. Time point in this sample: patch test 2, 6 weeks after DPC sensitization. Stated treatment: therapeutic diphenylcyclopropenone sensitization with weekly scalp DPC. TCRdb passed the RACE reads through MiXCR, listing each CDR3 protein once. The sample lists about 73,000 distinct CDR3 sequences; 7.5% to 9.5% were seen once. The sample was whole blood, taken in connection with sensitization to the hapten diphenylcyclopropenone (DPC). These receptors were collected from a woman aged 45-59 years with alopecia areata. Some clones in this sample may be carry-over from other donors' samples.

The sample holds a few counts of this clonotype. V and J are TRBV7-2 and TRBJ2-6; 9 bases map to TRBD1. Germline V gene data show CDR1 as SGHTA and CDR2 as FQGNSA. The V gene end was trimmed by 6 bases and the J gene end by 4 bases; junction bases not matched to a gene: 7. CDR3 length equals 16 residues. The CDR3 spells CASRLQGAQGANVLTF. The CDR3 nucleotides read TGTGCCAGCAGGTTACAGGGGGCGCAGGGGGCCAACGTCCTGACTTTC. The full variable domain, its missing parts supplied by reference TRBV7-2 and TRBJ2-6, is GAGVSQSPSNKVTEKGKDVELRCDPISGHTALYWYRQSLGQGLEFLIYFQGNSAPDKSGLPSDRFSAERTGGSVSTLTIQRTQQEDSAVYLCASRLQGAQGANVLTFGAGSRLTVL.

V gene TRBV20-1 combines with J gene TRBJ1-2, with D perhaps TRBD1 (5 bases). Trimming removed 7 bases from V and 3 bases from J, with 12 bases in between. Germline V gene sequence: CDR1 DFQATT, CDR2 SNEGSKA (reference sequence). The CDR3 covers 12 residues. In DNA, the CDR3 is TGCAGTGTCCACAGGAAGGACTATGGCTACACCTTC. Its translation is CSVHRKDYGYTF.

This clonotype was seen at least ten times. This chain joins TRBV28 and TRBJ2-1; 14 bases are shared with TRBD2. The CDR3 sequence is 14 residues long. In germline, CDR1 is MDHEN, CDR2 SYDVKM. Trimming took 7 bases from V and 9 from J; bases not matched to a gene: 5. The CDR3 reads CASTPGLAGVEQFF. The CDR3 region has the DNA TGTGCCAGCACCCCGGGACTAGCGGGAGTTGAGCAGTTCTTC. Complete variable domain (other parts from reference TRBV28 and TRBJ2-1): DVKVTQSSRYLVKRTGEKVFLECVQDMDHENMFWYRQDPGLGLRLIYFSYDVKMKEKGDIPEGYSVSREKKERFSLILESASTNQTSMYLCASTPGLAGVEQFFGPGTRLTVL.

J is TRBJ2-3 and V is TRBV20-1; 13 bases fit TRBD2. Germline CDR1 is DFQATT and CDR2 is SNEGSKA (reference sequence). With V trimmed by 5 bases and J by 0 bases, 14 bases remained unmatched. The CDR3 length is 19 residues. CDR3 protein: CSAQVGLAGPTRSTDTQYF. CDR3 DNA: TGCAGTGCTCAAGTGGGACTAGCGGGGCCCACCCGTAGCACAGATACGCAGTATTTT.

This CDR3 is CASGPIAGGPEQFF. The CDR3 region has the DNA TGTGCTAGTGGACCAATAGCGGGAGGGCCTGAGCAGTTCTTC. The V gene is TRBV12-5, the J gene TRBJ2-1, with 11 bases aligning to TRBD2. The trim removed 6 bases at V and 9 bases at J, leaving 7 bases unmatched. This CDR3 contains 14 residues. Germline loops: CDR1 LGHNT, CDR2 FRNRAP. Looking up the rest from reference TRBV12-5 and TRBJ2-1 gives the full variable domain: DARVTQTPRHKVTEMGQEVTMRCQPILGHNTVFWYRQTMMQGLELLAYFRNRAPLDDSGMPKDRFSAEMPDATLATLKIQPSEPRDSAVYFCASGPIAGGPEQFFGPGTRLTVL.

The CDR3 DNA is TGTGCCAGCAGTCCGTTGGGGGCGCCTAGGAATGAGCAGTTCTTC. Amino acids: CASSPLGAPRNEQFF. The V call is TRBV6-5, the J call TRBJ2-1, with a possible D match to TRBD1 (6 bases). With 5 bases removed from V and 7 bases from J, the gap between germline ends came to 18 bases. The length of the CDR3 is 15 residues. The V gene's germline CDR1 is MNHEY and CDR2 SVGAGI.

This clonotype was observed a handful of times. This rearrangement joins TRBV20-1 to TRBJ2-7; D may match TRBD1 or TRBD2 (6 bases each). The length of the CDR3 is 11 residues. Germline loops: CDR1 DFQATT, CDR2 SNEGSKA (reference sequence). Here the CDR3 reads CTARRGDEQYF. CDR3 bases: TGCACCGCTAGGAGGGGGGACGAGCAGTACTTC.

In this sample, this clonotype turned up a few times. This chain connects TRBV20-1 to TRBJ2-3; the D is unclear. In germline, CDR1 is DFQATT, CDR2 SNEGSKA (reference sequence). The V gene lost 3 bases and the J gene lost 6 bases, with 16 bases spanning the gap. This CDR3 spans 14 amino acids. Here the CDR3 reads CSASRSVATDTQYF. The CDR3 DNA reads TGCAGTGCTAGTAGATCGGTCGCCACTGATACGCAGTATTTT.

The chain carries TRBV30 and TRBJ2-1, with 8 bases that match TRBD2. J lost 5 bases, V lost 4 bases, and 7 bases had no gene match. The germline V gene encodes CDR1 GTSNPN and CDR2 SVGIG (reference sequence). The CDR3 extends over 14 amino acids. In DNA form, the CDR3 reads TGTGCCTGGAATCCCGCGGGAGGAGACAATGAGCAGTTCTTC. Residues: CAWNPAGGDNEQFF.

This clonotype was detected ten times or more. The V gene is TRBV6-2 or TRBV6-3, the J gene TRBJ2-2; D ambiguous. Germline V CDR1 and CDR2: MNHEY, SVGEGT. The CDR3 runs to 13 residues. Trimming removed 4 bases from V and 3 bases from J, with 6 bases in between. In DNA, the CDR3 is TGTGCCAGCAGTTTAAGGGACACCGGGGAGCTGTTTTTT. Translated, it gives CASSLRDTGELFF.

This clonotype was seen at least ten times. The chain recombines TRBV9 with TRBJ2-7; 9 bases align to TRBD2. Germline lookup yields CDR1 SGDLS and CDR2 YYNGEE. V shed 4 bases, J shed 6 bases, and the junction held 11 bases outside the gene matches. The CDR3 consists of 15 residues. The CDR3 here is CASSPRGGGAGEQYF. The CDR3 DNA follows: TGTGCCAGCAGCCCCCGCGGCGGGGGGGCCGGCGAGCAGTACTTC. The full variable domain, in which reference TRBV9 and TRBJ2-7 provide the parts outside the CDR3, is DSGVTQTPKHLITATGQRVTLRCSPRSGDLSVYWYQQSLDQGLQFLIQYYNGEERAKGNILERFSAQQFPDLHSELNLSSLELGDSALYFCASSPRGGGAGEQYFGPGTRLTVT.

This clonotype has ten or more counts. The J gene is TRBJ1-5, the V gene TRBV6-6, with 9 bases fitting TRBD1. With 6 bases clipped from V and 4 bases from J, the junction kept 4 bases outside the gene matches. Germline CDR1 reads MNHNY; CDR2 reads SVGAGI (reference sequence). The CDR3 is made up of 14 amino acids. CDR3 nucleotides: TGTGCCAGCAGATCACAGGGGGCGAATCAGCCCCAGCATTTT. It encodes CASRSQGANQPQHF.

The chain combines TRBV29-1 with TRBJ1-6; TRBD1 aligns across 8 bases. Germline V gene lookup returns CDR1 SQVTM and CDR2 ANQGSEA. Losses at the gene ends were 4 bases for V and 6 bases for J; bases not matched to a gene: 2. CDR3 length: 13 residues. CDR3 amino acids: CSVATGVNSPLHF. The DNA for the CDR3 is TGCAGCGTTGCGACAGGGGTTAATTCACCCCTCCACTTT.

This clonotype was counted many times. The chain uses TRBV5-1 and TRBJ1-1; weak D call: TRBD1 (6 bases). Germline values: CDR1 SGHRS, CDR2 YFSETQ. Trimming took off 1 base at V and 3 bases at J, with 22 bases between the two ends. There are 18 residues in the CDR3. The CDR3 protein is CASSLRSGTSLKYTEAFF. CDR3 DNA sequence: TGCGCCAGCAGCTTGAGGTCAGGGACAAGTCTAAAGTACACTGAAGCTTTCTTT.

This clonotype showed up just a few times. The chain links TRBV9 to TRBJ2-7, with a tentative D call TRBD2 (6 bases). Trimming removed 0 bases from V and 6 bases from J, with 13 bases in between. The CDR3 is 14 amino acids. Germline-derived CDR1 and CDR2 are SGDLS and YYNGEE. CDR3 protein: CASSVGVREAEQYF. CDR3 sequence (DNA): TGTGCCAGCAGCGTAGGGGTCAGGGAGGCCGAGCAGTACTTC.

The V and J genes are TRBV10-3 and TRBJ2-2; 12 positions agree with TRBD2. The CDR3 has 19 residues. Per the germline V gene, CDR1 is ENHRY and CDR2 is SYGVKD. Trimming removed 2 bases from V and 6 bases from J; junction bases left unmatched: 13. In nucleotides, the CDR3 is TGTGCCATCAGTGAGGGGGCTAGCGGGAGGGCCGGGAGTGCCGGGGAGCTGTTTTTT. Protein product: CAISEGASGRAGSAGELFF.

In this sample, this clonotype turned up a few times. The DNA of the CDR3 is TGCAGTGCTAGTCCCGGGGGGGAGGGCATTCAGTACTTC. This translates into CSASPGGEGIQYF. The chain employs TRBV20-1 and TRBJ2-4; 8 nucleotides line up with TRBD2. The germline V gene encodes CDR1 DFQATT and CDR2 SNEGSKA (reference sequence). V lost 3 bases, J lost 9 bases, and 7 bases stayed unmatched. CDR3 size: 13 residues.

Ten or more counts support this clonotype. The chain's CDR3 is CASSITGVGNQPQHF. Written as DNA, the CDR3 is TGTGCCAGTAGTATCACCGGGGTCGGCAATCAGCCCCAGCATTTT. This rearrangement joins TRBV19 to TRBJ1-5; the D is unclear. CDR1 and CDR2 (germline): LNHDA, SQIVND (reference sequence). The CDR3 is 15 residues long. Trimming pared 3 bases from V and 2 bases from J, leaving 11 bases between.

Only a few counts were recorded for this clonotype. The rearrangement joins TRBV20-1 to TRBJ1-5; 8 bases are shared with TRBD1. Germline CDR1 and CDR2: DFQATT and SNEGSKA (reference sequence). The CDR3 is 16 amino acids. V gave up 0 bases and J gave up 3 bases; unmatched junction bases: 7. CDR3 sequence (DNA): TGCAGTGCTAGAGACCTTGGACAGGGCCACAATCAGCCCCAGCATTTT. Its translation: CSARDLGQGHNQPQHF.

This clonotype was observed a handful of times. This sequence joins TRBV7-9 and TRBJ1-5; tentatively, D is TRBD1 (5 bases). V was pared by 1 base and J by 5 bases, with 15 bases between. Germline V lookup: CDR1 SEHNR, CDR2 FQNEAQ (reference sequence). The CDR3 covers 16 residues. Here the CDR3 reads CASSLVTGVGDQPQHF. CDR3 bases: TGTGCCAGCAGCTTAGTTACGGGGGTTGGGGATCAGCCCCAGCATTTT.

This clonotype appeared many times. This chain links TRBV7-2 with TRBJ1-1, with TRBD1 identical over 7 bases. J was trimmed by 1 base and V by 1 base; bases with no gene match: 12. This CDR3 is built from 18 residues. Germline lookup yields CDR1 SGHTA and CDR2 FQGNSA. CDR3 in amino acids: CASSLVGTVVLANTEAFF. The CDR3 nucleotides are TGTGCCAGCAGCTTAGTTGGGACAGTCGTTCTAGCGAACACTGAAGCTTTCTTT.